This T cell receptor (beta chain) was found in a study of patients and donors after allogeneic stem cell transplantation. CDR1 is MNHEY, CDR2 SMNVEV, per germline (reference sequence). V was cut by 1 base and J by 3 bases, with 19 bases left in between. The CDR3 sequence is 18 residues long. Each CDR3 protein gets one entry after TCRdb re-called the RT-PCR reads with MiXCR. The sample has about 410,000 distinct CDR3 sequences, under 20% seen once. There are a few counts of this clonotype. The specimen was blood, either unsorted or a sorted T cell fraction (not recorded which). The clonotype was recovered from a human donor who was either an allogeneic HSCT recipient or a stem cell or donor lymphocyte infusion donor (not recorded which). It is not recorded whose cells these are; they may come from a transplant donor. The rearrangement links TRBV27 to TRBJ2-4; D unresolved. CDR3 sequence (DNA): TGTGCCAGCAGTTTATACGGCAGAGCTCCCCGGAGCAAAAACATTCAGTACTTC. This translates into CASSLYGRAPRSKNIQYF.